This record covers a single TCR beta chain. At a deep level, the assay was run. Several immunoSEQ plates received, in even portions, the genomic DNA of each subset. Profiled with immunoSEQ multiplex PCR; TCRdb holds only in-frame clones, not every one. The sample shows fewer than 1.8 million clones, approximately 98.5% of them seen only once. Germline values: CDR1 MNHEY, CDR2 SMNVEV (reference sequence). V lost 4 bases and J lost 2, with 15 bases in between. The CDR3 is made up of 15 amino acids. The record originates from a study of shared clonotypes between healthy human individuals. Whole-study context: Three plates each covered CD4 naive and memory; CD8 naive two, CD8 memory one.

J is TRBJ2-7 and V is TRBV27; no clear D gene. The specimen was naive CD4+ T cells sorted from blood. The sample's subset: CD45RA+ positively selected. The TCR sequence derives from a man in his thirties or forties in good health. This chain's CDR3 is CASSSIRLNTYEQYF. The DNA of the CDR3 is TGTGCCAGCAGTTCCATTCGACTGAACACCTACGAGCAGTACTTC.